Each of the 9 T cell receptor beta chains below was sequenced from the same sample in a study of blood T cell repertoires in COVID-19. The method was immunoSEQ multiplex PCR; TCRdb's version includes in-frame clones alone and lacks a portion of them. The data contain over 100,000 clones, 75% to 85% of them singletons. Sequenced sample: peripheral blood. These receptor sequences come from a human donor in a cohort sampled during active COVID-19.

Concerning this clone itself: The sample contains more than one DNA sequence encoding this CDR3. The rearrangement uses TRBV7-9 and TRBJ2-1; D is perhaps TRBD1 (6 bases). The V and J ends lost 5 bases and 6 bases respectively, with 11 bases between them. Germline V lookup: CDR1 SEHNR, CDR2 FQNEAQ (reference sequence). This CDR3 contains 13 residues. This chain's CDR3 is CASSPTGFNEQFF. The CDR3 bases are TGTGCCAGCAGCCCGACAGGTTTCAATGAGCAGTTCTTC.

The rearrangement links TRBV27 to TRBJ2-1; D may be TRBD2 (6 bases). This CDR3 comprises 16 residues. The V end lost 2 bases, the J end lost 7 bases, and 18 bases lay between the germline ends. The germline V gene encodes CDR1 MNHEY and CDR2 SMNVEV (reference sequence). As DNA, the CDR3 is TGTGCCAGCAGTTTACGGATGGGTAATGGAGGGAATGAGCAGTTCTTC. As protein: CASSLRMGNGGNEQFF.

This chain connects TRBV4-1 to TRBJ2-5; 7 bases align to TRBD1. The J segment lost 5 bases and the V segment lost 2 bases, leaving 8 bases of the junction unmatched. This CDR3 has 15 amino acids. CDR1 and CDR2 from the germline V gene are MGHRA and YSYEKL. The CDR3 DNA is TGCGCCAGCAGCCAAACGGGCCTCAGGGGGGAGACCCAGTACTTC. Translation gives CASSQTGLRGETQYF.

The rearrangement uses TRBV19 and TRBJ2-1; TRBD2 matches at 10 bases. Germline V gene sequence: CDR1 LNHDA, CDR2 SQIVND (reference sequence). This CDR3 comprises 17 residues. The J segment lost 0 bases and the V segment lost 6 bases, leaving 8 bases of the junction unmatched. CDR3 residues: CASRVPSGGSSYNEQFF. CDR3 in DNA: TGTGCCAGTAGGGTACCTAGCGGGGGAAGCTCCTACAATGAGCAGTTCTTC.

The chain combines TRBV2 with TRBJ1-2, with 8 bases fitting TRBD1. J gave up 8 bases and V 3 bases, and 5 bases lay outside the gene matches. The CDR3 has 13 residues. Germline values: CDR1 SNHLY, CDR2 FYNNEI. Here the CDR3 DNA reads TGTGCCAGCAGTGAGGACAGGGTACGAGGCTACACCTTC. Translating gives CASSEDRVRGYTF.

This clone was detected a few times. The chain has TRBV2 and TRBJ1-1; 7 nucleotides agree with TRBD1. Per the germline V gene, CDR1 is SNHLY and CDR2 is FYNNEI. V trimming: 3 bases; J trimming: 1 base; junction bases outside the gene matches: 5. The CDR3 consists of 15 residues. The CDR3 region has the DNA TGTGCCAGCAGTGATGGACAGGCCTCGAACACTGAAGCTTTCTTT. It codes for CASSDGQASNTEAFF.

The chain joins TRBV19 to TRBJ1-1; TRBD1 aligns across 7 bases. Germline trimming cut 5 bases from V and 8 bases from J; bases unmatched to any gene: 14. The CDR3 spans 15 residues. CDR1 is LNHDA and CDR2 is SQIVND in the germline V gene (reference sequence). CDR3 protein: CASSPPGTAVKEAFF. Here the CDR3 DNA reads TGTGCCAGTAGTCCGCCCGGGACAGCCGTAAAAGAAGCTTTCTTT.

J is TRBJ2-7 and V is TRBV27; 14 bases match TRBD2. The CDR3 is 18 amino acids. CDR1 and CDR2 (germline): MNHEY, SMNVEV (reference sequence). V lost 5 bases, J lost 4 bases, and 13 bases stayed unmatched. CDR3: CASSKTGTSGGGNYEQYF. DNA for the CDR3: TGTGCCAGCAGTAAAACCGGGACTAGCGGGGGTGGGAATTACGAGCAGTACTTC.

This rearrangement joins TRBV4-3 to TRBJ2-7, with TRBD2 matching 7 bases. The CDR3 totals 15 residues. Trimming cost V 2 bases and J 0 bases; bases outside gene matches: 4. The germline gives CDR1 LGHNA, CDR2 YSLEER. The CDR3 nucleotides read TGCGCCAGCAGCCAACGAGGGGACTACTCCTACGAGCAGTACTTC. Its protein product is CASSQRGDYSYEQYF.